The TCR beta chain under discussion was sequenced for a study of blood T cells in healthy people across ages. A second PCR of about 7 to 12 cycles used a sample-barcoded 5' primer and a J-beta primer mix. From the 5' RACE reads, TCRdb called clonotypes with MiXCR, one entry per CDR3 protein. Of roughly 680,000 distinct CDR3 sequences in the sample, approximately 52% were seen once. This CDR3 is 17 amino acids long. The V segment lost 5 bases and the J segment 0 bases; nucleotides outside the gene matches: 6. From germline, CDR1 is SGHVS and CDR2 FQNEAQ. The genes are TRBV7-8 and TRBJ2-3; TRBD2 agrees at 12 bases. This receptor was identified in a woman of 80 years or more in good health. The sequenced sample was blood. CDR3 amino acids: CASSVSGLAGSTDTQYF. CDR3 nucleotides: TGTGCCAGCAGCGTTTCAGGACTAGCGGGGAGCACAGATACGCAGTATTTT.